Below are 7 T cell receptor beta chains sequenced from a single sample in a study of blood T cell repertoires in COVID-19 (dated by TCRdb to 2018 to 2021). The library was prepared using the immunoSEQ multiplex PCR assay. The table comes from immuneACCESS by way of TCRdb, which keeps in-frame sequences with V and J called. Part of the clones is missing from these tables; in studies checked, under half for an unresolved V gene and the rest for unknown reasons. The sample yields some 170,000 clones; about four fifths were counted once. The ten biggest clones cover 8.4% of the sample. The sequenced material came from peripheral blood. The receptors were gathered from a woman between 70 and 85 years old with acute or convalescent COVID-19.

The V and J genes are TRBV7-2 and TRBJ2-7, with TRBD1 matching over 10 bases. The CDR3 extends over 14 amino acids. After removal of 4 bases from V and 5 bases from J, the junction contained 5 bases not matched to a gene. Per the germline V gene, CDR1 is SGHTA and CDR2 is FQGNSA. The CDR3 is CASSSGQGINEQYF. CDR3 coding DNA: TGTGCCAGCAGCTCGGGACAGGGGATCAACGAGCAGTACTTC.

The chain employs TRBV7-8 and TRBJ2-1, with 8 bases identical to TRBD2. The CDR3 sequence is 17 residues long. Germline lookup yields CDR1 SGHVS and CDR2 FQNEAQ. V trimming: 5 bases; J trimming: 6 bases; junction bases outside the gene matches: 15. CDR3 protein: CASSPRGGLAGSNEQFF. DNA of the CDR3: TGTGCCAGCAGCCCCCGGGGGGGTTTAGCGGGATCCAATGAGCAGTTCTTC.

The chain carries TRBV7-2 and TRBJ1-6; D may be TRBD1 (6 bases). From germline, CDR1 is SGHTA and CDR2 FQGNSA. This CDR3 has 14 residues. V shed 2 bases and J shed 9 bases, with 11 bases lying between them. The CDR3 sequence is CASSLSGAGSPLHF. In DNA, the CDR3 is TGTGCCAGCAGCTTATCAGGGGCCGGTTCACCCCTCCACTTT.

This clone was picked up a small number of times. The chain has TRBV11-2 and TRBJ2-7; no firm D call. The V gene lost 3 bases and the J gene lost 1 base, with 7 bases spanning the gap. Per germline, CDR1 SGHAT and CDR2 FQNNGV. The CDR3 contains 13 residues. CDR3 in amino acids: CASSLVLSYEQYF. CDR3 nucleotides: TGTGCCAGCAGCTTGGTGCTATCCTACGAGCAGTACTTC.

V and J are TRBV5-5 and TRBJ2-7; the D is unclear. Germline values: CDR1 SGHKS, CDR2 YYEKEE (reference sequence). The CDR3 totals 16 residues. Between the trimmed V and J ends, which lost 4 bases and 3 bases, there was a span of 20 bases. In nucleotides, the CDR3 is TGTGCCAGCAGCCTAACAATGAGTACCGCGGACTACGAGCAGTACTTC. Translated: CASSLTMSTADYEQYF.

This clone was counted a few times. J is TRBJ1-3 and V is TRBV5-1, with TRBD1 matching over 9 bases. The CDR3 is 18 amino acids. Germline CDR1 is SGHRS and CDR2 is YFSETQ. The junction had 9 bases not matched to a gene; V was cut back by 2 bases and J by 0 bases. The CDR3 here is CASSLQGAQLFSGNTIYF. The DNA for the CDR3 is TGCGCCAGCAGCTTACAGGGGGCCCAACTGTTCTCTGGAAACACCATATATTTT.

This clone was observed a single time. CDR3 bases: TGTGCCAGCACTCTTAGCGGGGGGGCACCTAATGAGCAGTTCTTC. Translating it yields CASTLSGGAPNEQFF. The gene calls are TRBV28 and TRBJ2-1, with TRBD2 matching over 11 bases. The CDR3 runs to 15 residues. CDR1 and CDR2 (germline): MDHEN, SYDVKM. Unmatched junction bases numbered 9, after V lost 7 bases and J lost 7 bases.